These 19 T cell receptor beta chains were sequenced from one sample in a study of blood T cell repertoires in COVID-19. The protocol was immunoSEQ multiplex PCR, while the TCRdb copy is restricted to in-frame clones and leaves out a portion. The sample lists about 140,000 clones, around nine tenths occurring once. Sequenced input: peripheral blood. The origin of the receptors is a human donor in a cohort sampled during active COVID-19.

The chain is built from TRBV28 and TRBJ1-5; 8 bases match TRBD1. The CDR3 covers 16 residues. The germline gives CDR1 MDHEN, CDR2 SYDVKM. V lost 6 bases and J lost 0; bases outside the gene matches: 7. The CDR3 DNA reads TGTGCCAGCAGCCCCAGGGGGCAGAGTAGCAATCAGCCCCAGCATTTT. Its translation is CASSPRGQSSNQPQHF.

This chain links TRBV5-1 with TRBJ2-1, with 12 bases matching TRBD2. CDR1 SGHRS and CDR2 YFSETQ come from the germline V gene. The CDR3 spans 17 residues. The V segment lost 0 bases and the J segment 10 bases; nucleotides outside the gene matches: 11. CDR3: CASSLAGWDLAGGEQFF. CDR3 nucleotide sequence: TGCGCCAGCAGCTTGGCCGGGTGGGATCTAGCGGGAGGGGAGCAGTTCTTC.

This rearrangement joins TRBV28 to TRBJ2-1, with 7 bases lining up with TRBD2. There are 15 residues in the CDR3. V shed 7 bases, J shed 9 bases, and the junction held 15 bases outside the gene matches. Germline lookup yields CDR1 MDHEN and CDR2 SYDVKM. CDR3 loop: CASNPSVAGLAEQFF. CDR3 in DNA: TGTGCCAGCAACCCCTCGGTAGCGGGCCTTGCTGAGCAGTTCTTC. The complete variable domain, with remaining parts taken from reference TRBV28 and TRBJ2-1, reads DVKVTQSSRYLVKRTGEKVFLECVQDMDHENMFWYRQDPGLGLRLIYFSYDVKMKEKGDIPEGYSVSREKKERFSLILESASTNQTSMYLCASNPSVAGLAEQFFGPGTRLTVL.

The chain employs TRBV5-5 and TRBJ2-7, with 7 bases fitting TRBD2. Germline V gives CDR1 SGHKS, CDR2 YYEKEE (reference sequence). The ends lost 2 bases at V and 4 bases at J; junction bases unmatched: 12. The CDR3 covers 16 residues. In DNA, the CDR3 is TGTGCCAGCAGCTTAGCCTCACGGGACTACTCTTACGAGCAGTACTTC. Translation gives CASSLASRDYSYEQYF.

The chain uses TRBV28 and TRBJ2-7; D is perhaps TRBD2 (5 bases). The CDR3 consists of 14 residues. CDR1 is MDHEN and CDR2 is SYDVKM in the germline V gene. Trimming removed 7 bases from V and 2 bases from J, with 15 bases in between. The CDR3 region is CASIKGSPPYEQYF. The CDR3 bases are TGTGCCAGCATCAAAGGGAGCCCCCCCTACGAGCAGTACTTC.

This chain uses TRBV28 with TRBJ2-7; a possible D gene is TRBD1 (6 bases). Germline CDR1 and CDR2: MDHEN and SYDVKM. The V end was cut by 5 bases, the J end by 3 bases, with 14 bases between. This CDR3 is 14 amino acids long. CDR3 sequence (DNA): TGTGCCAGCAGTCCATACAGGGAAAACTACGAGCAGTACTTC. Protein: CASSPYRENYEQYF.

J is TRBJ1-1 and V is TRBV3-1 (or the pseudogene TRBV3-2); D not certain. Germline CDR1 reads LGHDT; CDR2 reads YNNKEL (reference sequence). This CDR3 is 13 amino acids long. The V end lost 1 base, the J end lost 7 bases, and 10 bases lay between the germline ends. DNA for the CDR3: TGTGCCAGCAGCCAAGTCCGGGGTGATGAAGCTTTCTTT. Residues: CASSQVRGDEAFF.

This clone was observed a handful of times. This chain uses TRBV6-9 with TRBJ1-1; D call uncertain. V was cut by 6 bases and J by 4 bases, with 6 bases left in between. The CDR3 extends over 11 amino acids. CDR1 MNHGY and CDR2 SVAAGI come from the germline V gene. Written as DNA, the CDR3 is TGTGCCAGCAGCCCCTTCACTGAAGCTTTCTTT. Its translation is CASSPFTEAFF.

This sequence joins TRBV11-3 and TRBJ1-1; weak D call: TRBD1 (6 bases). CDR1 is SGHNT and CDR2 is YENEEA in the germline V gene. The V end was cut by 2 bases, the J end by 6 bases, with 13 bases between. The CDR3 consists of 14 residues. CDR3: CASSLSKTGSEAFF. The CDR3 DNA is TGTGCCAGCAGCTTATCCAAGACAGGTTCTGAAGCTTTCTTT.

This clone appeared a few times. The rearrangement joins TRBV5-8 to TRBJ1-1, with TRBD1 matching over 10 bases. Per the germline V gene, CDR1 is SGHTS and CDR2 is YDEGEE. V shed 4 bases, J shed 0 bases, and the junction held 9 bases outside the gene matches. The CDR3 extends over 17 amino acids. CDR3: CASSRRQGALMNTEAFF. CDR3 DNA sequence: TGTGCCAGCAGCAGGAGACAGGGGGCACTTATGAACACTGAAGCTTTCTTT.

This chain connects TRBV27 to TRBJ2-3; no clear D. V was clipped by 3 bases and J by 2 bases, with 12 bases between them. The length of the CDR3 is 15 residues. Looked up from germline, CDR1 is MNHEY and CDR2 is SMNVEV (reference sequence). The CDR3 DNA reads TGTGCCAGCAGTTTGTATATCCCCCCCACAGATACGCAGTATTTT. It encodes CASSLYIPPTDTQYF.

CDR3 bases: TGTGCAAGTCTCTCCTCTCGCGGGGGTCACTACGAGCAGTACTTC. Its translation is CASLSSRGGHYEQYF. The J gene is TRBJ2-7, the V gene TRBV12-2; TRBD2, the table's D call, lacks a check against the DNA. TRBV12-2 is deemed a pseudogene. CDR3 length: 15 residues.

The rearrangement links TRBV28 to TRBJ2-7; TRBD2 aligns across 8 bases. The J segment lost 2 bases and the V segment lost 5 bases, leaving 14 bases of the junction unmatched. The CDR3 consists of 17 residues. Germline CDR1 reads MDHEN; CDR2 reads SYDVKM. CDR3 sequence: CASSPLLGISGTYEQYF. The CDR3 DNA reads TGTGCCAGCAGTCCCCTCCTCGGGATTAGCGGGACCTACGAGCAGTACTTC.

The chain is built from TRBV5-4 and TRBJ2-1, with 9 bases that match TRBD2. This CDR3 spans 18 amino acids. Germline V gives CDR1 SGHNT, CDR2 YYREEE (reference sequence). J gave up 0 bases and V 2 bases, and 9 bases lay outside the gene matches. CDR3 nucleotide sequence: TGTGCCAGCAGCTTACGGAGGGGTAGCGGGAGCTCCTACAATGAGCAGTTCTTC. Translation: CASSLRRGSGSSYNEQFF.

V is TRBV12-3 or TRBV12-4 and J is TRBJ2-2, with no clear D. The CDR3 length is 13 residues. Trimming cost V 3 bases and J 5 bases, with 7 bases left between them. CDR3 sequence reads: CASSFIRTGELFF. CDR3 nucleotides: TGTGCCAGCAGTTTTATTAGAACCGGGGAGCTGTTTTTT.

This chain links TRBV6-5 with TRBJ2-7, with a tentative D call TRBD1 (6 bases). With 10 bases removed from V and 0 bases from J, the gap between germline ends came to 13 bases. The CDR3 is made up of 13 amino acids. Germline V lookup: CDR1 MNHEY, CDR2 SVGAGI. This CDR3 is CATMTGTSYEQYF. CDR3 nucleotide sequence: TGTGCCACTATGACAGGTACCTCCTACGAGCAGTACTTC.

The V call is TRBV19, the J call TRBJ1-4; D is uncertain. The CDR3 sequence is 15 residues long. Germline assignment: CDR1 LNHDA and CDR2 SQIVND (reference sequence). V lost 9 bases to trimming and J lost 0 bases, with 14 bases between them. The CDR3 spells CASRLSGATNEKLFF. In DNA form, the CDR3 reads TGTGCCAGCAGACTGTCGGGAGCAACTAATGAAAAACTGTTTTTT.

The V and J genes are TRBV3-1 (or the pseudogene TRBV3-2) and TRBJ2-5, with D possibly TRBD1 on 6 matching bases. The V end lost 3 bases, the J end lost 5 bases, and 19 bases lay between the germline ends. CDR1 and CDR2 from the germline V gene are LGHDT and YNNKEL (reference sequence). The CDR3 covers 16 residues. The CDR3 reads CASSHTRGSVKETQYF. In nucleotides, the CDR3 is TGTGCCAGCAGCCATACTAGGGGGTCTGTCAAGGAGACCCAGTACTTC.

The rearrangement links TRBV5-6 to TRBJ1-6, with D possibly TRBD1 on 5 matching bases. This CDR3 region has 15 residues. Looked up from germline, CDR1 is SGHDT and CDR2 is YYEEEE. V dropped 0 bases and J dropped 10 bases, with 14 bases sitting between them. In DNA form, the CDR3 reads TGTGCCAGCAGCTTGGTGGGGGGGGAGACCTCACCCCTCCACTTT. It translates to CASSLVGGETSPLHF. Using reference TRBV5-6 and TRBJ1-6 for the parts outside the CDR3, the full variable domain is DAGVTQSPTHLIKTRGQQVTLRCSPKSGHDTVSWYQQALGQGPQFIFQYYEEEERQRGNFPDRFSGHQFPNYSSELNVNALLLGDSALYLCASSLVGGETSPLHFGNGTRLTVT.